The 32 T cell receptor beta chains below were found in one sample sequenced in a study of identifying expanded T cells in peripheral blood. This table comes from immunoSEQ multiplex PCR, and its TCRdb copy is limited to in-frame clones, with some not included. The data show 130,000 or so clones, approximately 88% seen once. Material: blood. These receptors originate from a person aged 18 to 75 in good health.

The chain carries TRBV27 and TRBJ1-1, with D uncertain. The germline V and J ends were trimmed by 7 bases and 4 bases, with 13 bases remaining between them. The CDR3 is 13 residues long. In germline, CDR1 is MNHEY, CDR2 SMNVEV (reference sequence). The CDR3, as DNA: TGTGCCAGCACCCAATATTGGGGCACTGAAGCTTTCTTT. It encodes CASTQYWGTEAFF.

The chain links TRBV30 to TRBJ2-5, with 8 positions matching TRBD1. The V gene end was trimmed by 2 bases and the J gene end by 4 bases; junction bases not matched to a gene: 6. This CDR3 has 14 amino acids. Germline V CDR1 and CDR2: GTSNPN, SVGIG (reference sequence). The CDR3: CAWSWAGGRETQYF. The DNA of the CDR3 is TGTGCCTGGAGTTGGGCAGGGGGCAGAGAGACCCAGTACTTC.

V usage is TRBV7-9 and J usage is TRBJ2-7; a weak D match, TRBD2 (6 bases). V was clipped by 2 bases and J by 3 bases, with 11 bases between them. Germline lookup yields CDR1 SEHNR and CDR2 FQNEAQ (reference sequence). CDR3 size: 14 residues. CDR3 loop: CASSLHGGGYEQYF. The DNA for the CDR3 is TGTGCCAGCAGCTTACACGGGGGAGGCTACGAGCAGTACTTC.

The genes are TRBV18 and TRBJ2-5; the D is unclear. Germline V gene data show CDR1 as KGHSH and CDR2 as LQKENI. Trimming left V 2 bases short and J 4 bases short, with 8 bases between. The CDR3 is 13 residues long. CDR3 DNA sequence: TGTGCCAGCTCACCAAGAACCCCAGAGACCCAGTACTTC. Its translation: CASSPRTPETQYF.

The chain recombines TRBV7-2 with TRBJ2-1, with D hard to call. Germline CDR1 and CDR2: SGHTA and FQGNSA. V lost 1 base, J lost 5 bases, and 12 bases lay in between. This CDR3 contains 15 residues. This CDR3 is CASSLEIARDNEQFF. The CDR3, as DNA: TGTGCCAGCAGCTTAGAGATAGCACGGGACAATGAGCAGTTCTTC.

This clone was seen just once. This chain uses TRBV29-1 with TRBJ1-2, with 7 bases matching TRBD1. V shed 6 bases and J 5 bases; nucleotides not matched to a gene: 6. Germline V lookup: CDR1 SQVTM, CDR2 ANQGSEA. The CDR3 runs 12 residues. CDR3 coding DNA: TGCAGCGTGTTGACAGGGCAATATGGCTACACCTTC. Residues: CSVLTGQYGYTF.

This clone was counted a single time. The J gene is TRBJ1-1, the V gene TRBV11-1; D is undetermined. The V gene lost 5 bases and the J gene lost 4 bases, with 14 bases spanning the gap. The CDR3 is 14 amino acids. Germline V gene data show CDR1 as SGHAT and CDR2 as FQDESV (reference sequence). Here the CDR3 DNA reads TGTGCCAGCAGCGAAGGTGATTGGAGCACTGAAGCTTTCTTT. This sequence encodes CASSEGDWSTEAFF.

The J gene is TRBJ1-1, the V gene TRBV15; a possible D gene is TRBD1 (6 bases). From germline, CDR1 is LNHNV and CDR2 YYDKDF (reference sequence). The CDR3 length is 14 residues. V lost 4 bases and J 5 bases, leaving 14 bases between the germline ends. CDR3 nucleotides: TGTGCCACCAGCATAGCTCAGGGGTGGACTGAAGCTTTCTTT. Its translation is CATSIAQGWTEAFF.

The sample holds one count of this clone. CDR3 region: CASSLVRGMGTEAFF. The CDR3 bases are TGTGCCAGCAGCTTAGTACGAGGGATGGGGACTGAAGCTTTCTTT. The rearrangement links TRBV7-9 to TRBJ1-1; no clear D. The CDR3 sequence is 15 residues long. Germline CDR1 and CDR2: SEHNR and FQNEAQ (reference sequence). V lost 1 base to trimming and J lost 5 bases, with 14 bases between them.

The genes are TRBV7-7 and TRBJ2-6; D is possibly TRBD1 (5 bases). Germline assignment: CDR1 SSHAT and CDR2 FNYEAQ (reference sequence). V lost 5 bases and J 2 bases, leaving 10 bases between the germline ends. This CDR3 spans 15 amino acids. In DNA form, the CDR3 reads TGTGCCAGCAGCCCCACAGGAGCTGGGGCCAACGTCCTGACTTTC. It is translated as CASSPTGAGANVLTF.

The chain couples TRBV5-5 to TRBJ1-4; D not certain. This CDR3 is 13 amino acids long. V lost 4 bases and J lost 8, with 12 bases in between. The germline CDR1 and CDR2 sequences are SGHKS and YYEKEE (reference sequence). The chain's CDR3 is CASSAEPAEKLFF. CDR3 sequence (DNA): TGTGCCAGCAGCGCCGAACCAGCCGAAAAACTGTTTTTT.

V and J are TRBV23-1 and TRBJ1-2; D possibly corresponds to TRBD1 (5 bases). TRBV23-1 carries the ORF label, with uncertain function. The CDR3 totals 20 residues. Trimming removed 3 bases from V and 3 bases from J, with 29 bases in between. The CDR3 sequence: CASSHKRWGRGYLRDYGYTF. Written as DNA, the CDR3 is TGCGCCAGCAGTCATAAGAGGTGGGGCCGGGGGTATTTGAGGGACTATGGCTACACCTTC.

The V gene is TRBV6-5, the J gene TRBJ1-2, with TRBD1 as a possible D gene (6 bases). The V end lost 1 base, the J end lost 6 bases, and 9 bases lay between the germline ends. In germline, CDR1 is MNHEY, CDR2 SVGAGI. The CDR3 length is 13 residues. The CDR3 region is CASSYWGADGYTF. The CDR3 DNA sequence: TGTGCCAGCAGTTACTGGGGGGCAGATGGCTACACCTTC.

The chain has TRBV7-2 and TRBJ1-1, with a possible D match to TRBD1 (5 bases). Germline CDR1 and CDR2: SGHTA and FQGNSA. The CDR3 has 12 amino acids. Between the trimmed V and J ends, which lost 5 bases and 5 bases, there was a span of 9 bases. The CDR3 protein is CASSPGGTEAFF. The CDR3, as DNA: TGTGCCAGCAGCCCCGGGGGGACTGAAGCTTTCTTT.

This chain uses TRBV6-5 with TRBJ2-2; tentatively, D is TRBD1 or TRBD2 (5 bases each). Trimming left V 4 bases short and J 7 bases short, with 10 bases between. Germline loops: CDR1 MNHEY, CDR2 SVGAGI. The CDR3 spans 13 residues. Here the CDR3 reads CASSSGTLGELFF. The CDR3, as DNA: TGTGCCAGCAGTTCAGGGACCCTCGGGGAGCTGTTTTTT.

The chain carries TRBV6-5 and TRBJ1-2; TRBD1 aligns across 7 bases. The germline V gene has CDR1 MNHEY and CDR2 SVGAGI. The CDR3 loop spans 11 amino acids. The J segment lost 9 bases and the V segment lost 5 bases, leaving 3 bases of the junction unmatched. The CDR3 here is CASSDRARYTF. The CDR3 region has the DNA TGTGCCAGCAGTGACAGGGCCCGCTACACCTTC.

This clone was picked up a small number of times. The same CDR3 is also encoded by other DNA sequences in this sample. This chain connects TRBV30 to TRBJ1-2, with TRBD1 as a possible D gene (5 bases). Trimming took 0 bases from V and 8 from J, leaving 16 bases between them. Germline-derived CDR1 and CDR2 are GTSNPN and SVGIG (reference sequence). This CDR3 spans 14 amino acids. This CDR3 is CAWSVYRLSFGYTF. In nucleotides, the CDR3 is TGTGCCTGGAGTGTCTACAGGCTCTCTTTCGGCTACACCTTC.

The V and J genes are TRBV4-3 and TRBJ1-1; no clear D. Between the trimmed V and J ends, which lost 2 bases and 0 bases, there was a span of 13 bases. Per germline, CDR1 LGHNA and CDR2 YSLEER. This CDR3 contains 16 residues. The CDR3 DNA follows: TGCGCCAGCAGCCAACTAAACCCTCCTATGAACACTGAAGCTTTCTTT. This sequence encodes CASSQLNPPMNTEAFF.

This clone was recorded once. The chain combines TRBV11-1 with TRBJ1-1; 7 nucleotides match TRBD1. The CDR3 is 13 residues long. Germline V CDR1 and CDR2: SGHAT, FQDESV (reference sequence). The trim removed 4 bases at V and 8 bases at J, leaving 7 bases unmatched. The CDR3 coding sequence is TGTGCCAGCAGCTCTTACACACAGGGGGAAGCTTTCTTT. It is translated as CASSSYTQGEAFF.

V is TRBV7-6 and J is TRBJ2-7; D is unresolved. Germline loops: CDR1 SGHVS, CDR2 FNYEAQ. The CDR3 has 13 residues. V lost 5 bases, J lost 6 bases, and 14 bases lay in between. The chain's CDR3 is CASSPSRSGEQYF. The CDR3 nucleotides read TGTGCCAGCAGCCCTTCGAGGTCAGGCGAGCAGTACTTC.

This clone has just one count. The chain uses TRBV15 and TRBJ1-4; 7 bases match TRBD1. The CDR3 is made up of 14 amino acids. The germline V gene has CDR1 LNHNV and CDR2 YYDKDF (reference sequence). The V and J ends lost 5 bases and 7 bases, in that order; junction bases with no gene match: 7. This chain's CDR3 is CATSGQDIREKLFF. The CDR3 DNA reads as TGTGCCACCAGCGGACAGGATATTCGTGAAAAACTGTTTTTT.

V gene TRBV18 combines with J gene TRBJ1-4; possibly TRBD1 for D (5 bases). Between the trimmed V and J ends, which lost 3 bases and 2 bases, there was a span of 7 bases. The CDR3 extends over 14 amino acids. CDR1 is KGHSH and CDR2 is LQKENI in the germline V gene. The CDR3 DNA follows: TGTGCCAGCTCACCGACAGTGACTAATGAAAAACTGTTTTTT. Translation gives CASSPTVTNEKLFF.

This chain joins TRBV30 and TRBJ1-1; D is unclear. The length of the CDR3 is 13 residues. Trimming removed 2 bases at V and 3 bases at J, with 10 bases between. Germline loops: CDR1 GTSNPN, CDR2 SVGIG (reference sequence). CDR3 nucleotides: TGTGCCTGGAGTTCAAGTGGGCACACTGAAGCTTTCTTT. Translation gives CAWSSSGHTEAFF.

The chain links TRBV19 to TRBJ1-2, with unresolved D. The V gene's germline CDR1 is LNHDA and CDR2 SQIVND (reference sequence). The V end lost 6 bases, the J end lost 4 bases, and 15 bases lay between the germline ends. This CDR3 is built from 14 residues. CDR3 sequence: CASRPPNSIYGYTF. For the CDR3, the DNA is TGTGCCAGTAGACCTCCAAACAGCATCTATGGCTACACCTTC.

J is TRBJ2-2 and V is TRBV9, with D hard to call. The CDR3 loop spans 13 amino acids. The germline V gene encodes CDR1 SGDLS and CDR2 YYNGEE. V was cut by 4 bases and J by 8 bases, with 12 bases left in between. The CDR3 nucleotides read TGTGCCAGCAGCCGTAAGGACGGGGGGGAGCTGTTTTTT. It encodes CASSRKDGGELFF.

The chain joins TRBV6-5 to TRBJ2-7; a possible D gene is TRBD2 (6 bases). CDR1 is MNHEY and CDR2 is SVGAGI in the germline V gene. V lost 6 bases and J 5 bases, leaving 20 bases between the germline ends. The CDR3 consists of 15 residues. Here the CDR3 reads CASSPWAGRFDEQYF. The CDR3 coding sequence is TGTGCCAGCAGCCCCTGGGCAGGGAGGTTCGACGAGCAGTACTTC.

The V call is TRBV5-6, the J call TRBJ2-7; D not certain. From germline, CDR1 is SGHDT and CDR2 YYEEEE. Between the trimmed V and J ends, which lost 4 bases and 0 bases, there was a span of 14 bases. This CDR3 has 15 residues. The CDR3 region has the DNA TGTGCCAGCAGCCCCAGACACCCTCTCTCCTACGAGCAGTACTTC. Protein sequence: CASSPRHPLSYEQYF.

The chain recombines TRBV5-1 with TRBJ1-2, with TRBD1 matching over 8 bases. Looked up from germline, CDR1 is SGHRS and CDR2 is YFSETQ. This CDR3 is 15 amino acids long. With V trimmed by 4 bases and J by 4 bases, 9 bases remained unmatched. CDR3 residues: CASSPQGGLGYGYTF. The CDR3 nucleotides are TGCGCCAGCAGCCCACAGGGGGGTTTGGGCTATGGCTACACCTTC.

The chain joins TRBV6-5 to TRBJ2-2, with D unresolved. The CDR3 is made up of 15 amino acids. Trimming left V 7 bases short and J 4 bases short, with 16 bases between. Germline loops: CDR1 MNHEY, CDR2 SVGAGI. CDR3 sequence reads: CASMRLRVSTGELFF. DNA for the CDR3: TGTGCCAGCATGCGGTTAAGGGTAAGCACCGGGGAGCTGTTTTTT.

This chain links TRBV7-9 with TRBJ1-1; no clear D. Germline loops: CDR1 SEHNR, CDR2 FQNEAQ (reference sequence). V gave up 5 bases and J gave up 10 bases, with 23 bases separating them. CDR3 size: 15 residues. This chain's CDR3 is CASSTYTDVPGVAFF. The CDR3 DNA sequence: TGTGCCAGCAGCACATATACAGACGTCCCCGGGGTAGCTTTCTTT.

V usage is TRBV29-1 and J usage is TRBJ1-2; possibly TRBD1 for D (6 bases). Germline V CDR1 and CDR2: SQVTM, ANQGSEA. This CDR3 has 12 amino acids. Trimming shortened V by 8 bases and J by 10 bases, and 20 bases separated the two germline ends. The CDR3 here is CSYRTVSETYTF. CDR3 nucleotides: TGCAGCTACCGGACAGTCTCCGAAACCTACACCTTC.

The rearrangement uses TRBV7-9 and TRBJ1-1; D unclear. Germline values: CDR1 SEHNR, CDR2 FQNEAQ (reference sequence). The CDR3 is 13 amino acids. Trimming took off 6 bases at V and 0 bases at J, with 8 bases between the two ends. The chain's CDR3 is CASRRAMNTEAFF. CDR3 sequence (DNA): TGTGCCAGCAGACGAGCGATGAACACTGAAGCTTTCTTT.